This is a list of T cell receptor beta chains from one sample in a study of CD8+CD57+ T cells in acquired aplastic anemia. TCRdb processed the reads anew with MiXCR; each CDR3 protein has one entry. The sample records roughly 160,000 distinct CDR3 sequences, around 75% being singletons. The sequencing input was sorted CD4+, CD8+, or CD8+CD57+ T cells (not recorded which) from PBMCs. The receptors were sampled from a human donor with aplastic anemia. CDR3s include the opening cysteine and the closing phenylalanine or tryptophan. Each record gives: V gene, D gene, clone size, J gene, CDR3 protein, CDR3 DNA. The D gene is left open where the match is weak. A clone size is listed for some rows: how often the clone was seen (once, few, many), or a class if it is expanded.

TRBV20-1	NA	NA	TRBJ2-5	CSASGDQETQYF	TGCAGTGCTTCGGGGGACCAAGAGACCCAGTACTTC
TRBV25-1	TRBD1	NA	TRBJ1-4	CASSLKGDRGNEKLFF	TGTGCCAGCAGTTTAAAGGGGGACAGGGGGAATGAAAAACTGTTTTTT
TRBV2	NA	NA	TRBJ1-5	CASGRSNQPQHF	TGTGCCAGCGGGCGGAGCAATCAGCCCCAGCATTTT
TRBV25-1	NA	NA	TRBJ2-2	CASGQRELFF	TGTGCCAGCGGCCAGCGGGAGCTGTTTTTT
TRBV7-9	NA	NA	TRBJ1-3	CASSLGNSGNTIYF	TGTGCCAGCAGCCTAGGGAATTCTGGAAACACCATATATTTT
TRBV20-1	TRBD2	NA	TRBJ2-5	CSARGPLAGSETQYF	TGCAGTGCTAGAGGCCCCCTAGCGGGGTCAGAGACCCAGTACTTC
TRBV10-3	NA	few	TRBJ1-2	CANQGTDYGYTF	TGTGCCAACCAGGGGACGGACTATGGCTACACCTTC
TRBV20-1	NA	NA	TRBJ2-7	CSARDGGRHEQYF	TGCAGTGCTAGAGATGGGGGGCGGCACGAGCAGTACTTC
TRBV24-1	TRBD1	once	TRBJ1-6	CATSETGDRGDSPLHF	TGTGCCACCAGTGAAACAGGGGACAGGGGTGATTCACCCCTCCACTTT
TRBV2	NA	NA	TRBJ1-6	CASSEGDSYNSPLHF	TGTGCCAGCAGTGAGGGGGACTCCTATAATTCACCCCTCCACTTT
TRBV7-3	TRBD1	few	TRBJ2-7	CASSPRTGKGTYEQYF	TGTGCCAGCAGCCCGAGGACAGGGAAGGGTACCTACGAGCAGTACTTC
TRBV7-2	TRBD1	NA	TRBJ2-7	CASSLAGGQGAYEQYF	TGTGCCAGCAGCTTGGCCGGGGGACAGGGGGCCTACGAGCAGTACTTC
TRBV2	NA	NA	TRBJ1-4	CASSTDIATNEKLFF	TGTGCCAGCAGTACGGACATCGCAACTAATGAAAAACTGTTTTTT
TRBV9	NA	NA	TRBJ2-7	CASSTGSSYEQYF	TGTGCCAGCAGCACAGGGAGCTCCTACGAGCAGTACTTC
TRBV5-4	TRBD1	once	TRBJ2-5	CASSLQGAGETQYF	TGTGCCAGCAGCTTGCAGGGGGCGGGAGAGACCCAGTACTTC
TRBV10-3	NA	NA	TRBJ1-4	CAISGGKATNEKLFF	TGTGCCATCAGTGGGGGAAAGGCAACTAATGAAAAACTGTTTTTT
TRBV19	NA	NA	TRBJ2-3	CASSIQGTDTQYF	TGTGCCAGTAGTATTCAGGGCACAGATACGCAGTATTTT
TRBV4-3	NA	once	TRBJ2-7	CASSQDKGEYERYF	TGCGCCAGCAGCCAAGACAAAGGGGAGTACGAGCGGTACTTC
TRBV9	NA	NA	TRBJ2-7	CASSYGSGVSSYEQYF	TGTGCCAGCAGCTACGGATCTGGGGTAAGCTCCTACGAGCAGTACTTC
TRBV24-1	NA	NA	TRBJ2-1	CATRAGGSIEQFF	TGTGCCACCAGGGCAGGGGGGTCTATTGAGCAGTTCTTC
TRBV7-8	TRBD1	few	TRBJ1-5	CASRPGGVNQPQHF	TGTGCCAGCAGGCCAGGGGGTGTGAATCAGCCCCAGCATTTT
TRBV7-8	NA	NA	TRBJ1-2	CASSQLDSNYGYTF	TGTGCCAGCAGTCAACTGGACAGTAACTATGGCTACACCTTC
TRBV19	NA	NA	TRBJ2-7	CASSPGLSYEQYF	TGTGCCAGTAGTCCGGGACTCTCCTACGAGCAGTACTTC
TRBV5-1	TRBD1	NA	TRBJ1-1	CASSLQGAPNIEAFF	TGCGCCAGCAGCTTACAGGGGGCCCCGAACATTGAAGCTTTCTTT
TRBV7-8	NA	NA	TRBJ1-5	CASKFEGWINQPQHF	TGTGCCAGCAAGTTTGAGGGCTGGATCAATCAGCCCCAGCATTTT
TRBV6-4	NA	NA	TRBJ2-3	CASSEDRRADTQYF	TGTGCCAGCAGTGAAGACAGGAGGGCAGATACGCAGTATTTT
TRBV7-8	NA	NA	TRBJ2-7	CASSESGTGSSYEQYF	TGTGCCAGCAGCGAATCCGGGACGGGGAGCTCCTACGAGCAGTACTTC
TRBV5-1	TRBD1	NA	TRBJ1-4	CASSWDRDEKLFF	TGCGCCAGCAGCTGGGACAGGGATGAAAAACTGTTTTTT
TRBV6-4	NA	few	TRBJ2-1	CASSPQSNNEQFF	TGTGCCAGCAGCCCGCAATCTAACAATGAGCAGTTCTTC
TRBV7-8	TRBD1	NA	TRBJ2-7	CASSQGQGTTYEQYF	TGTGCCAGCAGCCAGGGACAGGGAACCACCTACGAGCAGTACTTC
TRBV24-1	NA	NA	TRBJ2-1	CATSAIGSNEQFF	TGTGCCACCAGTGCAATAGGGAGCAATGAGCAGTTCTTC
TRBV20-1	NA	NA	TRBJ1-4	CSAPQISTNEKLFF	TGCAGTGCTCCACAGATATCAACTAATGAAAAACTGTTTTTT
TRBV20-1	TRBD1	NA	TRBJ1-2	CSARPQGKDYGHTF	TGCAGTGCTAGGCCACAGGGGAAAGACTATGGCCACACCTTC
TRBV9	TRBD1	NA	TRBJ1-5	CASSVDDRGYQPQHF	TGTGCCAGCAGCGTAGATGACAGGGGGTACCAGCCCCAGCATTTT
TRBV7-6	NA	NA	TRBJ2-7	CASSLDPAVREQYF	TGTGCCAGCAGCTTAGATCCGGCGGTTAGGGAGCAGTACTTC
TRBV5-6	NA	NA	TRBJ1-2	CASSLVRADSGYTF	TGTGCCAGCAGCTTGGTTAGAGCTGATAGCGGCTACACCTTC
TRBV10-2	TRBD2	once	TRBJ2-3	CASWFQGTGGTDTQYF	TGCGCCAGCTGGTTCCAGGGAACGGGAGGGACAGATACGCAGTATTTT
TRBV24-1	NA	NA	TRBJ1-5	CATSDRAGNEPQHF	TGTGCCACCAGTGATAGGGCAGGGAACGAGCCCCAGCATTTT
TRBV24-1	TRBD1	NA	TRBJ2-3	CATSEGGTGYTDTQYF	TGTGCCACCAGTGAAGGTGGGACAGGGTACACAGATACGCAGTATTTT